One T cell receptor (beta chain) is described in this entry. This CDR3 comprises 14 residues. Germline V CDR1 and CDR2: SGHVS, FNYEAQ. Trimming removed 3 bases from V and 11 bases from J; junction bases left unmatched: 6. In the study's own analysis: For nucleated cells, counts were estimated from reference gene primer amplification. Method: immunoSEQ multiplex PCR; TCRdb's copy keeps in-frame clones and lacks some. The DNA was the basis for D and trimming; V, J and clone size are from that table. This sample has hundreds of thousands of clones; almost 90% occur once, and the top ten carry 1.2% to 1.5%. This specimen belongs to a study of blood T cell repertoires in COVID-19. At the level of the study: Specimens from acute and convalescent COVID-19 originated in the United States, Italy and Spain. PBMCs, B-cell-depleted T cells, or T cells provided the cDNA or gDNA that made up the material.

The receptor's source is an elderly man with acute or convalescent COVID-19. Specimen: peripheral blood. This sequence joins TRBV7-6 and TRBJ1-6, with 8 bases lining up with TRBD1. CDR3 nucleotides: TGTGCCAGCAGCTTTAACGACAGGGGTACACCCCTCCACTTT. Residues: CASSFNDRGTPLHF.